The 17 T cell receptor beta chains in this list originate from one sample, sequenced in a study of blood T cell repertoires in COVID-19. Assay used: immunoSEQ multiplex PCR; TCRdb lists only in-frame clones, some missing. The sample has 250,000 to 300,000 clones, more than 65% seen once. The material sequenced was PBMCs or T cells enriched from blood (not recorded which). Receptors originate from a man in his forties or fifties who had recovered from COVID-19.

The V gene is TRBV10-2, the J gene TRBJ1-5; maybe TRBD1 (5 bases). The germline CDR1 and CDR2 sequences are WSHSY and SAAADI. The CDR3 is 14 amino acids. The germline V and J ends were trimmed by 4 bases and 7 bases, with 14 bases remaining between them. The CDR3 is CASSATDNAQPQHF. The CDR3 region has the DNA TGCGCCAGCAGTGCGACAGACAACGCGCAGCCCCAGCATTTT.

The rearrangement uses TRBV6-5 and TRBJ1-1; 7 nucleotides match TRBD1. From germline, CDR1 is MNHEY and CDR2 SVGAGI. This CDR3 is 11 amino acids long. Trimming removed 6 bases from V and 7 bases from J; junction bases left unmatched: 2. CDR3 nucleotide sequence: TGTGCCAGCAGAAGGGACAGTGAAGCTTTCTTT. This gives the protein CASRRDSEAFF.

The chain links TRBV5-1 to TRBJ2-7; TRBD1 might be the D (6 bases). The germline V gene encodes CDR1 SGHRS and CDR2 YFSETQ. The V gene lost 2 bases and the J gene lost 4 bases, with 19 bases spanning the gap. This CDR3 has 16 residues. The CDR3 loop reads CASSLEVGTTLYEQYF. The DNA of the CDR3 is TGCGCCAGCAGCTTAGAGGTGGGGACAACTCTATACGAGCAGTACTTC.

The chain uses TRBV15 and TRBJ1-1; unclear D gene. Trimming pared 0 bases from V and 4 bases from J, leaving 12 bases between. Germline V gene data show CDR1 as LNHNV and CDR2 as YYDKDF (reference sequence). The CDR3 spans 15 residues. As DNA, the CDR3 is TGTGCCACCAGCAGAGATAAGGAGGGAGGCACTGAAGCTTTCTTT. Protein: CATSRDKEGGTEAFF.

J is TRBJ2-5 and V is TRBV24-1; D is ambiguous. The V and J ends lost 3 bases and 4 bases respectively, with 11 bases between them. The CDR3 contains 14 residues. CDR1 is KGHDR and CDR2 is SFDVKD in the germline V gene. The CDR3, as DNA: TGTGCCACCAGTGATAGCCTCTCGGGAGAGACCCAGTACTTC. Translated, it gives CATSDSLSGETQYF.

This clone was seen only once. This sequence joins TRBV7-8 and TRBJ1-3; 7 positions match TRBD1. J lost 1 base, V lost 4 bases, and 4 bases had no gene match. The germline V gene has CDR1 SGHVS and CDR2 FQNEAQ. This CDR3 has 15 residues. CDR3 DNA sequence: TGTGCCAGCAGCTCCCACAGGGGTTCTGGAAACACCATATATTTT. Residues: CASSSHRGSGNTIYF. The full variable domain, completed using reference TRBV7-8 and TRBJ1-3, is GAGVSQSPRYKVAKRGQDVALRCDPISGHVSLFWYQQALGQGPEFLTYFQNEAQLDKSGLPSDRFFAERPEGSVSTLKIQRTQQEDSAVYLCASSSHRGSGNTIYFGEGSWLTVV.

About this clone itself: This CDR3 is also generated by other DNA sequences in the sample. V is TRBV27 and J is TRBJ1-5; no definite D call. V lost 6 bases and J lost 2, with 5 bases in between. The V gene's germline CDR1 is MNHEY and CDR2 SMNVEV (reference sequence). The CDR3 is 12 residues long. The CDR3 DNA follows: TGTGCCAGCAGGTCCGGCAATCAGCCCCAGCATTTT. Amino acid sequence: CASRSGNQPQHF.

The chain carries TRBV10-2 and TRBJ2-3; D perhaps matches TRBD2 (7 bases). The ends were cut back, 10 bases at V and 0 bases at J, with 17 bases in the middle. CDR1 and CDR2 from the germline V gene are WSHSY and SAAADI. This CDR3 has 15 residues. The CDR3 sequence: CATRRGASSTDTQYF. As DNA, the CDR3 is TGCGCCACCCGTCGGGGGGCTTCTAGCACAGATACGCAGTATTTT.

In regard to this clone: No conserved phenylalanine or tryptophan ends this CDR3, so it is likely a read error. The DNA is omitted, as the CDR3 cannot be located on it reliably, and the CDR3 follows TCRdb's listing. The rearrangement uses TRBV28 and TRBJ1-1. Germline lookup yields CDR1 MDHEN and CDR2 SYDVKM. The CDR3 spans 11 residues, counting both ends. CDR3 residues: CASSSTSLPSL.

This clone was observed a few times. This chain joins TRBV3-1 (or the pseudogene TRBV3-2) and TRBJ2-7; 7 bases line up with TRBD1. The CDR3 is 13 residues long. CDR1 LGHDT and CDR2 YNNKEL come from the germline V gene (reference sequence). V shed 2 bases and J 6 bases; nucleotides not matched to a gene: 4. The CDR3 reads CASSQTPGGEQYF. The CDR3 DNA sequence: TGTGCCAGCAGCCAAACCCCAGGGGGCGAGCAGTACTTC.

V and J are TRBV29-1 and TRBJ2-7; 8 bases agree with TRBD1. The germline CDR1 and CDR2 sequences are SQVTM and ANQGSEA. With V trimmed by 6 bases and J by 0 bases, 4 bases remained unmatched. The CDR3 is 13 residues long. The CDR3 region is CSVGQGLSYEQYF. The CDR3, as DNA: TGCAGCGTAGGACAGGGTCTCTCCTACGAGCAGTACTTC.

The rearrangement links TRBV30 to TRBJ1-5; the D gene is possibly TRBD1 (5 bases). Germline CDR1 reads GTSNPN; CDR2 reads SVGIG (reference sequence). The CDR3 covers 12 residues. With 6 bases removed from V and 5 bases from J, the gap between germline ends came to 11 bases. CDR3 residues: CACGRGDQPQHF. The CDR3 coding sequence is TGTGCCTGCGGCCGGGGGGATCAGCCCCAGCATTTT.

For this clone: This likely comes from a read error, as the CDR3 has no conserved phenylalanine or tryptophan at its end. The limits of the CDR3 on the DNA are not certain, so only TCRdb's listed CDR3 is given. This chain links TRBV27 with TRBJ2-3; the DNA was not compared with TRBD1, the D call given in the table. Germline values: CDR1 MNHEY, CDR2 SMNVEV (reference sequence). The CDR3 is 13 residues long, counting both termini. CDR3 in amino acids: CASSFNGAEQGAV.

This rearrangement joins TRBV28 to TRBJ2-3; tentative D call: TRBD2 (5 bases). The CDR3 has 12 residues. The V end was cut by 2 bases, the J end by 9 bases, with 9 bases between. CDR1 MDHEN and CDR2 SYDVKM come from the germline V gene. The CDR3 spells CASSLLADTQYF. In DNA, the CDR3 is TGTGCCAGCAGTTTACTAGCTGACACGCAGTATTTT. The full variable domain, its missing parts supplied by reference TRBV28 and TRBJ2-3, is DVKVTQSSRYLVKRTGEKVFLECVQDMDHENMFWYRQDPGLGLRLIYFSYDVKMKEKGDIPEGYSVSREKKERFSLILESASTNQTSMYLCASSLLADTQYFGPGTRLTVL.

The chain uses TRBV5-1 and TRBJ1-2; tentative D call: TRBD1 (6 bases). CDR3 size: 15 residues. V was trimmed by 4 bases and J by 4 bases, leaving 17 bases between them. CDR1 is SGHRS, CDR2 YFSETQ, per germline. The CDR3 loop is CASSPSGTNFYGYTF. The CDR3 nucleotides read TGCGCCAGCAGCCCCTCCGGGACAAACTTCTATGGCTACACCTTC.

CDR3 sequence reads: CATHRTGAWDTIYF. CDR3 coding DNA: TGTGCCACCCATAGGACAGGAGCATGGGACACCATATATTTT. The V gene is TRBV28, the J gene TRBJ1-3; 7 bases line up with TRBD1. The V and J ends lost 10 bases and 8 bases, in that order; junction bases with no gene match: 14. In germline, CDR1 is MDHEN, CDR2 SYDVKM. The CDR3 length is 14 residues.

The rearrangement uses TRBV19 and TRBJ1-1; TRBD1 aligns across 10 bases. The V and J ends lost 6 bases and 4 bases, in that order; junction bases with no gene match: 11. The CDR3 is 16 amino acids. Per the germline V gene, CDR1 is LNHDA and CDR2 is SQIVND (reference sequence). The CDR3 coding sequence is TGTGCCAGTAGACCCATCAGGACAGGGGGGAGCACTGAAGCTTTCTTT. Protein sequence: CASRPIRTGGSTEAFF.